The 30 T cell receptor beta chains below come from one sample, sequenced in a study of control samples from healthy donors and cancer patients. Profiled with immunoSEQ multiplex PCR; TCRdb holds only in-frame clones, not every one. The sample yields 100,000 to 150,000 clones, around 87% seen once. Sample: blood. These TCRs come from a man in his 60s in good health.

The chain has TRBV28 and TRBJ1-5; the match to TRBD1 covers 7 bases. The CDR3 is made up of 16 amino acids. Trimming cost V 5 bases and J 2 bases; bases outside gene matches: 9. In germline, CDR1 is MDHEN, CDR2 SYDVKM. CDR3 region: CASSQSTGAGNQPQHF. The CDR3 DNA reads as TGTGCCAGCAGTCAATCCACAGGGGCCGGCAATCAGCCCCAGCATTTT.

The chain recombines TRBV7-2 with TRBJ2-1, with D possibly TRBD1 on 6 matching bases. The CDR3 sequence is 13 residues long. Germline CDR1 and CDR2: SGHTA and FQGNSA. Trimming removed 3 bases at V and 6 bases at J, with 9 bases between. CDR3 bases: TGTGCCAGCAGCTTCGGACAGTTCAATGAGCAGTTCTTC. It encodes CASSFGQFNEQFF.

J is TRBJ1-1 and V is TRBV5-4; D may be TRBD1 (5 bases). Per the germline V gene, CDR1 is SGHNT and CDR2 is YYREEE (reference sequence). The V and J ends lost 3 bases and 10 bases respectively, with 10 bases between them. The CDR3 covers 11 residues. The CDR3 region has the DNA TGTGCCAGCAGCTCGTTTCAGGGAGCTTTCTTT. Protein product: CASSSFQGAFF.

V usage is TRBV6-6 and J usage is TRBJ2-1, with 8 bases matching TRBD1. The CDR3 is 16 residues long. The ends lost 4 bases at V and 3 bases at J; junction bases unmatched: 8. Germline V gives CDR1 MNHNY, CDR2 SVGAGI (reference sequence). The CDR3 region is CASSSQRDRSYNEQFF. The CDR3 DNA reads as TGTGCCAGCAGTTCCCAAAGGGACAGGAGCTACAATGAGCAGTTCTTC.

The chain carries TRBV7-2 and TRBJ2-3; D uncertain. The V gene's germline CDR1 is SGHTA and CDR2 FQGNSA. The ends were cut back, 3 bases at V and 6 bases at J, with 4 bases in the middle. The CDR3 runs to 11 residues. In DNA, the CDR3 is TGTGCCAGCAGCTTCACGGATACGCAGTATTTT. It yields the protein CASSFTDTQYF.

This chain joins TRBV28 and TRBJ1-2; tentatively, D is TRBD1 (5 bases). The V end lost 5 bases, the J end lost 4 bases, and 17 bases lay between the germline ends. The CDR3 consists of 15 residues. Germline V gives CDR1 MDHEN, CDR2 SYDVKM. DNA of the CDR3: TGTGCCAGCAGTCAGGGAGAGGGTATAGGCTATGGCTACACCTTC. Translated: CASSQGEGIGYGYTF.

V and J are TRBV7-2 and TRBJ2-7; D is perhaps TRBD1 (6 bases). The CDR3 extends over 15 amino acids. Trimming left V 1 base short and J 2 bases short, with 12 bases between. Looked up from germline, CDR1 is SGHTA and CDR2 is FQGNSA. CDR3 in DNA: TGTGCCAGCAGCTTAGACAGGGCAGCGGCCTACGAGCAGTACTTC. The encoded protein is CASSLDRAAAYEQYF. Complete variable domain (other parts from reference TRBV7-2 and TRBJ2-7): GAGVSQSPSNKVTEKGKDVELRCDPISGHTALYWYRQSLGQGLEFLIYFQGNSAPDKSGLPSDRFSAERTGGSVSTLTIQRTQQEDSAVYLCASSLDRAAAYEQYFGPGTRLTVT.

To note about this clone: Other DNA sequences within the sample encode an identical CDR3. V gene TRBV27 combines with J gene TRBJ1-1; 9 nucleotides agree with TRBD1. V trimming: 6 bases; J trimming: 5 bases; junction bases outside the gene matches: 10. Germline V lookup: CDR1 MNHEY, CDR2 SMNVEV (reference sequence). The CDR3 is 15 residues long. The CDR3 region has the DNA TGTGCCAGCAGCCTGGGTACAGGGGGCAGGACTGAAGCTTTCTTT. It specifies CASSLGTGGRTEAFF.

The chain is built from TRBV28 and TRBJ1-4, with D possibly matching TRBD1 (6 bases). Germline assignment: CDR1 MDHEN and CDR2 SYDVKM. This CDR3 has 14 residues. V gave up 3 bases and J gave up 8 bases, with 13 bases separating them. The CDR3 region has the DNA TGTGCCAGCAGTTTCGTAACAGGGAGGGAAAAACTGTTTTTT. Translation gives CASSFVTGREKLFF. Filled out from reference TRBV28 and TRBJ1-4, the complete variable domain reads DVKVTQSSRYLVKRTGEKVFLECVQDMDHENMFWYRQDPGLGLRLIYFSYDVKMKEKGDIPEGYSVSREKKERFSLILESASTNQTSMYLCASSFVTGREKLFFGSGTQLSVL.

This sequence joins TRBV4-3 and TRBJ1-4; D gene uncertain. The germline V gene has CDR1 LGHNA and CDR2 YSLEER. V was clipped by 0 bases and J by 3 bases, with 11 bases between them. CDR3 length equals 16 residues. The CDR3 here is CASSQDWAVANEKLFF. For the CDR3, the DNA is TGCGCCAGCAGCCAAGATTGGGCAGTTGCTAATGAAAAACTGTTTTTT.

This chain uses TRBV5-1 with TRBJ1-1; possibly TRBD1 for D (5 bases). This CDR3 is built from 16 residues. Trimming took 5 bases from V and 0 from J, leaving 17 bases between them. Germline V gene data show CDR1 as SGHRS and CDR2 as YFSETQ. In DNA form, the CDR3 reads TGCGCCAGCAGAAAATGGACAACCGGGGTGAACACTGAAGCTTTCTTT. Translation gives CASRKWTTGVNTEAFF.

J is TRBJ2-1 and V is TRBV14, with 11 bases identical to TRBD2. Germline values: CDR1 SGHDN, CDR2 FVKESK. The ends lost 4 bases at V and 9 bases at J; junction bases unmatched: 5. This CDR3 is built from 14 residues. For the CDR3, the DNA is TGTGCCAGCAGCCTTAGCGGGGGGGCCCGTGAGCAGTTCTTC. This gives the protein CASSLSGGAREQFF.

The chain's CDR3 is CASSPPTGQSNEKLFF. CDR3 sequence (DNA): TGTGCCAGCTCACCACCGACAGGGCAGTCTAATGAAAAACTGTTTTTT. V and J are TRBV18 and TRBJ1-4; 7 bases agree with TRBD1. The CDR3 consists of 16 residues. Trimming removed 0 bases from V and 3 bases from J; junction bases left unmatched: 4. CDR1 is KGHSH and CDR2 is LQKENI in the germline V gene. Filled out from reference TRBV18 and TRBJ1-4, the complete variable domain reads NAGVMQNPRHLVRRRGQEARLRCSPMKGHSHVYWYRQLPEEGLKFMVYLQKENIIDESGMPKERFSAEFPKEGPSILRIQQVVRGDSAAYFCASSPPTGQSNEKLFFGSGTQLSVL.

This rearrangement joins TRBV9 to TRBJ1-1; D remains ambiguous. Trimming shortened V by 0 bases and J by 2 bases, and 14 bases separated the two germline ends. The germline CDR1 and CDR2 sequences are SGDLS and YYNGEE. The CDR3 has 16 amino acids. The CDR3 DNA reads as TGTGCCAGCAGCGTAGGTTGGGGAGTAATAAACACTGAAGCTTTCTTT. Translating it yields CASSVGWGVINTEAFF.

The chain joins TRBV6-2 or TRBV6-3 to TRBJ1-5, with D possibly being TRBD1 (6 bases). Germline V gene sequence: CDR1 MNHEY, CDR2 SVGEGT. The CDR3 extends over 18 amino acids. Trimming pared 2 bases from V and 0 bases from J, leaving 17 bases between. CDR3 DNA: TGTGCCAGCAGTTACATCACTAAGGACAGATATAGCAATCAGCCCCAGCATTTT. Encoded protein: CASSYITKDRYSNQPQHF.

The rearrangement joins TRBV28 to TRBJ2-3; D not resolved. Trimming shortened V by 3 bases and J by 5 bases, and 6 bases separated the two germline ends. Germline loops: CDR1 MDHEN, CDR2 SYDVKM. The CDR3 is made up of 12 amino acids. The CDR3 DNA follows: TGTGCCAGCAGTTTTTTCCGAGATACGCAGTATTTT. It encodes CASSFFRDTQYF.

This chain connects TRBV7-8 to TRBJ1-1, with 7 bases lining up with TRBD1. This CDR3 contains 16 residues. Germline V gene lookup returns CDR1 SGHVS and CDR2 FQNEAQ. J lost 0 bases, V lost 4 bases, and 8 bases had no gene match. CDR3 sequence reads: CASSYARGTVNTEAFF. The CDR3 coding sequence is TGTGCCAGCAGCTATGCTAGGGGGACAGTGAACACTGAAGCTTTCTTT.

This sequence joins TRBV4-1 and TRBJ2-7; D gene uncertain. With 3 bases removed from V and 2 bases from J, the gap between germline ends came to 8 bases. This CDR3 is built from 13 residues. In germline, CDR1 is MGHRA, CDR2 YSYEKL. The CDR3 protein is CASSQTLTYEQYF. CDR3 in DNA: TGCGCCAGCAGCCAGACACTGACCTACGAGCAGTACTTC.

This clone occurred once. The rearrangement links TRBV18 to TRBJ1-5, with TRBD1 as a possible D gene (5 bases). CDR1 is KGHSH, CDR2 LQKENI, per germline. This CDR3 spans 15 amino acids. Trimming removed 6 bases at V and 4 bases at J, with 16 bases between. The CDR3 loop reads CASSLGDHQNQPQHF. The CDR3 coding sequence is TGTGCCAGCTCTTTAGGGGACCACCAAAATCAGCCCCAGCATTTT.

The DNA of the CDR3 is TGTGCCAGCAGCTTAGGGATAGGGGCGTCTAGTGAAAAACTGTTTTTT. Protein sequence: CASSLGIGASSEKLFF. The chain combines TRBV7-8 with TRBJ1-4, with D possibly TRBD1 on 5 matching bases. Germline V gene lookup returns CDR1 SGHVS and CDR2 FQNEAQ. This CDR3 contains 16 residues. V shed 1 base and J shed 7 bases, with 16 bases lying between them.

The V and J genes are TRBV9 and TRBJ1-1; D call uncertain. Trimming cost V 0 bases and J 1 base, with 13 bases left between them. Germline V gene lookup returns CDR1 SGDLS and CDR2 YYNGEE. The length of the CDR3 is 16 residues. For the CDR3, the DNA is TGTGCCAGCAGCGTAGGGATGGGCAGCGGGAACACTGAAGCTTTCTTT. As protein: CASSVGMGSGNTEAFF.

This CDR3 reads CASSLIPGASTNEKLFF. As DNA, the CDR3 is TGTGCCAGCAGCTTGATACCGGGAGCCTCGACTAATGAAAAACTGTTTTTT. V usage is TRBV5-5 and J usage is TRBJ1-4; D not certain. This CDR3 is 17 amino acids long. Germline V gene sequence: CDR1 SGHKS, CDR2 YYEKEE (reference sequence). V lost 1 base to trimming and J lost 2 bases, with 15 bases between them.

The chain couples TRBV19 to TRBJ1-6; the match to TRBD1 covers 7 bases. Germline V CDR1 and CDR2: LNHDA, SQIVND (reference sequence). The V segment lost 6 bases and the J segment 6 bases; nucleotides outside the gene matches: 17. The CDR3 loop spans 18 amino acids. The CDR3 spells CASSHVSKGATINSPLHF. For the CDR3, the DNA is TGTGCCAGTAGCCATGTATCGAAGGGGGCCACCATTAATTCACCCCTCCACTTT.

This CDR3 is CATSLTGSNQPQHF. The CDR3 DNA reads TGTGCCACCTCGTTAACAGGAAGCAATCAGCCCCAGCATTTT. This chain uses TRBV24-1 with TRBJ1-5; D is possibly TRBD1 (5 bases). Germline V gene lookup returns CDR1 KGHDR and CDR2 SFDVKD. The CDR3 is 14 amino acids. V lost 9 bases to trimming and J lost 1 base, with 12 bases between them.

This chain connects TRBV2 to TRBJ1-1, with D perhaps matching TRBD1 (5 bases). Germline CDR1 reads SNHLY; CDR2 reads FYNNEI. V was cut by 5 bases and J by 10 bases, with 11 bases left in between. CDR3 size: 11 residues. The CDR3 bases are TGTGCCAGCAGTCCAGGGTATGGAGCTTTCTTT. It translates to CASSPGYGAFF.

The rearrangement joins TRBV7-9 to TRBJ2-3; D is uncertain. Trimming removed 1 base from V and 0 bases from J, with 11 bases in between. CDR3 length: 16 residues. CDR1 SEHNR and CDR2 FQNEAQ come from the germline V gene (reference sequence). The CDR3, as DNA: TGTGCCAGCAGCTTAGTGATGGTAACTAGCACAGATACGCAGTATTTT. Its translation is CASSLVMVTSTDTQYF.

The V gene is TRBV9, the J gene TRBJ2-1, with D maybe TRBD2 (6 bases). Between the trimmed V and J ends, which lost 5 bases and 1 base, there was a span of 19 bases. Germline V gene data show CDR1 as SGDLS and CDR2 as YYNGEE. This CDR3 has 17 residues. CDR3 coding DNA: TGTGCCAGCAGTTCTGGTTCCGGGGGTTGGTCCTACAATGAGCAGTTCTTC. Protein sequence: CASSSGSGGWSYNEQFF.

This rearrangement joins TRBV6-5 to TRBJ2-4; D could derive from TRBD1 or TRBD2 (6 bases each). The CDR3 runs to 16 residues. The V end lost 0 bases, the J end lost 9 bases, and 18 bases lay between the germline ends. CDR1 MNHEY and CDR2 SVGAGI come from the germline V gene. CDR3 protein: CASSYSQPGGGVIQYF. Written as DNA, the CDR3 is TGTGCCAGCAGTTACTCGCAACCTGGAGGGGGAGTCATTCAGTACTTC.

The chain carries TRBV6-5 and TRBJ1-1, with TRBD1 matching over 8 bases. Germline values: CDR1 MNHEY, CDR2 SVGAGI. V lost 6 bases, J lost 1 base, and 7 bases stayed unmatched. The CDR3 has 15 residues. In nucleotides, the CDR3 is TGTGCCAGCAGATTTTCCACAGGGGGGAACACTGAAGCTTTCTTT. Translated: CASRFSTGGNTEAFF.

This clone showed up just once. The gene calls are TRBV20-1 and TRBJ1-5; no definite D call. V dropped 3 bases and J dropped 3 bases, with 18 bases sitting between them. Germline V CDR1 and CDR2: DFQATT, SNEGSKA (reference sequence). This CDR3 has 16 amino acids. CDR3 loop: CSASAGPGGPNQPQHF. The DNA for the CDR3 is TGCAGTGCTAGTGCCGGGCCCGGAGGACCCAATCAGCCCCAGCATTTT.